These 10 T cell receptor beta chains originate from one sample sequenced in a study of shared clonotypes between healthy human individuals. Cells designated naive CD8 were CD45RO-negative and were positively selected for CCR7, with terminally differentiated effector memory CD45RA+ cells excluded. Measured with immunoSEQ multiplex PCR; TCRdb has only the in-frame clones, and not every one. Of about 2.2 million clones in the sample, approximately 92% were seen once. The sequenced sample consisted of naive CD8+ T cells from PBMCs. The receptors originated from a man aged 18 to 29 in good health. Some clones in this sample may be carry-over from other donors' samples.

The chain joins TRBV9 to TRBJ2-5; 10 nucleotides agree with TRBD1. The CDR3 runs 15 residues. The V gene end was trimmed by 4 bases and the J gene end by 5 bases; junction bases not matched to a gene: 8. CDR1 and CDR2 (germline): SGDLS, YYNGEE. Here the CDR3 DNA reads TGTGCCAGCAGCCCCCGACAGGGGGCGGGGGAGACCCAGTACTTC. Translated: CASSPRQGAGETQYF.

The V and J genes are TRBV27 and TRBJ2-7; 7 bases line up with TRBD1. Per the germline V gene, CDR1 is MNHEY and CDR2 is SMNVEV (reference sequence). With 4 bases clipped from V and 3 bases from J, the junction kept 6 bases outside the gene matches. The CDR3 is 14 amino acids. CDR3 in DNA: TGTGCCAGCAGTTCACGACAGGGTAACTACGAGCAGTACTTC. Protein sequence: CASSSRQGNYEQYF.

This sequence joins TRBV15 and TRBJ2-7; TRBD1 matches 7 bases. The CDR3 extends over 14 amino acids. Per the germline V gene, CDR1 is LNHNV and CDR2 is YYDKDF (reference sequence). V shed 3 bases and J 5 bases; nucleotides not matched to a gene: 7. CDR3 sequence reads: CATSRRGTVHEQYF. For the CDR3, the DNA is TGTGCCACCAGCAGGAGAGGGACAGTCCACGAGCAGTACTTC.

The rearrangement links TRBV19 to TRBJ2-2, with TRBD2 identical over 12 bases. This CDR3 spans 20 amino acids. Germline V gives CDR1 LNHDA, CDR2 SQIVND (reference sequence). The ends lost 9 bases at V and 0 bases at J; junction bases unmatched: 17. CDR3 residues: CASYNRGLAGVLANTGELFF. CDR3 in DNA: TGTGCCAGCTATAACCGGGGACTAGCGGGCGTCCTCGCGAACACCGGGGAGCTGTTTTTT.

The V call is TRBV5-1, the J call TRBJ2-7; a weak D match, TRBD2 (6 bases). The germline V gene has CDR1 SGHRS and CDR2 YFSETQ. The germline V and J ends were trimmed by 4 bases and 5 bases, with 16 bases remaining between them. The CDR3 contains 14 residues. In DNA form, the CDR3 reads TGCGCCAGCAGCCGCCCGGACGGGGAGGACGAGCAGTACTTC. Translated: CASSRPDGEDEQYF.

The CDR3: CASSLDRGGTEAFF. CDR3 sequence (DNA): TGCGCCAGCAGCTTGGACAGGGGGGGAACTGAAGCTTTCTTT. The rearrangement joins TRBV5-1 to TRBJ1-1; 8 nucleotides agree with TRBD1. Germline CDR1 SGHRS, CDR2 YFSETQ. V lost 0 bases to trimming and J lost 5 bases; unmatched junction nucleotides: 3. The CDR3 contains 14 residues.

The rearrangement joins TRBV28 to TRBJ1-5; D may be TRBD1 (5 bases). Germline V lookup: CDR1 MDHEN, CDR2 SYDVKM. The CDR3 covers 15 residues. V was shortened by 6 bases and J by 0 bases, with 12 bases between the two germline ends. The CDR3 bases are TGTGCCAGCAGGGGACGGGCCCATAGCAATCAGCCCCAGCATTTT. It encodes CASRGRAHSNQPQHF.

CDR3 sequence: CASSGRGNAEAFF. DNA of the CDR3: TGTGCCAGCAGCGGAAGGGGTAACGCTGAAGCTTTCTTT. J is TRBJ1-1 and V is TRBV9, with D possibly TRBD1 on 5 matching bases. The CDR3 covers 13 residues. The germline V gene encodes CDR1 SGDLS and CDR2 YYNGEE. The germline V and J ends were trimmed by 3 bases and 6 bases, with 12 bases remaining between them.

J is TRBJ2-7 and V is TRBV28; the match to TRBD1 covers 7 bases. This CDR3 comprises 12 residues. J was trimmed by 6 bases and V by 5 bases; bases with no gene match: 4. Per germline, CDR1 MDHEN and CDR2 SYDVKM. CDR3 nucleotide sequence: TGTGCCAGCAGTGGGGACAGCTTCGAGCAGTACTTC. Amino acid sequence: CASSGDSFEQYF.

The rearrangement uses TRBV6-1 and TRBJ2-7; D is unclear. Trimming cost V 4 bases and J 5 bases, with 18 bases left between them. CDR1 and CDR2 from the germline V gene are MNHNS and SASEGT. CDR3 length: 15 amino acids. CDR3 sequence reads: CASSGGTLTRNEQYF. The CDR3 DNA follows: TGTGCCAGCAGTGGCGGCACATTGACGCGGAACGAGCAGTACTTC.